The sequence of this T cell receptor (beta chain) was determined in a study of neoadjuvant nivolumab and ipilimumab in lung cancer. The study's findings and limits: Only two of four nivolumab-treated tumors gained richness and clonality by surgery.

Clones were read by immunoSEQ multiplex PCR, and TCRdb kept only the in-frame ones, dropping some. The sample gives under 15,000 clones, around 70% of which show up once; approximately 25% is in the top ten. Worth noting for this clone: Its target is not known.

Germline V gene lookup returns CDR1 SGHTA and CDR2 FQGTGA. CDR3 length: 15 residues. Trimming at V came to 5 bases and at J to 4 bases, leaving 8 bases not matched to a gene. This specimen was peripheral blood, taken after neoadjuvant nivolumab, alone or with ipilimumab, at or shortly before surgery. The source is an adult with non-small cell lung cancer. The chain has TRBV7-3 and TRBJ2-1, with 7 bases fitting TRBD2. CDR3 nucleotides: TGTGCCAGCAGCGCAAACAGCGGGACTTACAATGAGCAGTTCTTC. This codes for CASSANSGTYNEQFF.